This entry is about one TCR beta chain. This sample is part of a study of cytomegalovirus exposure and HLA in healthy donors. TCRdb's copy holds only in-frame clones and misses some; the assay was immunoSEQ multiplex PCR. The sample has 250,000 to 400,000 clones; roughly 87% are singletons. Trimming stripped 1 base from V and 7 bases from J, with 17 bases between. CDR1 MGHRA and CDR2 YSYEKL come from the germline V gene. The length of the CDR3 is 15 residues. Sequencing was carried out using PBMCs. The chain is built from TRBV4-1 and TRBJ2-7; a possible D gene is TRBD1 (6 bases). The clonotype originates from a man aged 25-45 years in good health and CMV-seronegative. This CDR3 reads CASSQAFQGQGEQYF. CDR3 DNA sequence: TGCGCCAGCAGCCAAGCGTTCCAGGGCCAGGGGGAGCAGTACTTC.